This TCR beta chain was found in a study of cytomegalovirus exposure and HLA in healthy donors. General study findings and limits: Later on, an analysis showed TCR association rates differing by HLA locus, with DRB1 the most and HLA-C the fewest.

The V end lost 3 bases, the J end lost 1 base, and 11 bases lay between the germline ends. Germline CDR1 reads ENHRY; CDR2 reads SYGVKD. The CDR3 covers 15 residues. Vbeta (60) and Jbeta (13) primers were used in the PCR. Assay used: immunoSEQ multiplex PCR; TCRdb lists only in-frame clones, some missing. The sample records roughly 100,000 clones, around four fifths being singletons. As regards this clone: Its antigen is unknown.

This clonotype was sampled from a woman in her thirties or forties in good health and CMV-seronegative. Sequenced input: PBMCs. The chain uses TRBV10-3 and TRBJ2-3, with a possible D match to TRBD2 (5 bases). The CDR3 is CAISDVGRGTDTQYF. CDR3 sequence (DNA): TGTGCCATCAGTGACGTTGGGCGGGGCACAGATACGCAGTATTTT.